This is a list of T cell receptor beta chains from one sample in a study of radiation and T cells in renal cell carcinoma. Measured with immunoSEQ multiplex PCR; TCRdb has only the in-frame clones, and not every one. The repertoire includes about 120,000 clones, roughly four fifths of them detected once, and around 2% sits in the top ten. The sequenced sample was blood, obtained from a patient whose treatment included radiotherapy and nephrectomy. These receptor sequences come from an older woman with renal cell carcinoma. Each CDR3 is given with its conserved first and last residue. D genes are given only for firm matches. A clone size is listed for some rows: how often the clone was seen (once, few, many), or a class if it is expanded.

V gene	D gene	clone size	J gene	CDR3 protein	CDR3 DNA
TRBV5-1	-	once	TRBJ1-5	CASSLEGGSNQPQHF	TGCGCCAGCAGCTTAGAAGGGGGGAGCAATCAGCCCCAGCATTTT
TRBV19	-	-	TRBJ2-7	CASSIQGGSYEQYF	TGTGCCAGTAGTATCCAGGGGGGCTCCTACGAGCAGTACTTC
TRBV7-7	TRBD2	-	TRBJ2-3	CASSWGTSDTDTQYF	TGTGCTAGCAGCTGGGGGACTAGCGACACAGATACGCAGTATTTT
TRBV5-4	-	once	TRBJ2-5	CASSLGGEGQETQYF	TGTGCCAGCAGCTTGGGGGGGGAAGGGCAAGAGACCCAGTACTTC
TRBV25-1	-	-	TRBJ2-5	CASGLGGDQETQYF	TGTGCCAGCGGCTTAGGGGGGGACCAAGAGACCCAGTACTTC
TRBV5-1	TRBD1	once	TRBJ2-7	CASRFWDSTYEQYF	TGCGCCAGCAGGTTTTGGGACAGCACCTACGAGCAGTACTTC
TRBV6-1	TRBD2	once	TRBJ2-5	CASSEKGAGVGQETQYF	TGTGCCAGCAGTGAAAAAGGCGCGGGGGTCGGCCAAGAGACCCAGTACTTC
TRBV18	-	-	TRBJ1-4	CASSVNPGPEEKLFF	TGTGCCAGCTCAGTAAACCCGGGACCGGAAGAAAAACTGTTTTTT
TRBV5-1	-	-	TRBJ1-4	CASSHGEGNEKLFF	TGCGCCAGCAGCCACGGTGAGGGAAATGAAAAACTGTTTTTT
TRBV7-2	TRBD1	-	TRBJ1-2	CASSPQGANYGYTF	TGTGCCAGCAGCCCACAGGGGGCCAACTATGGCTACACCTTC
TRBV7-2	-	-	TRBJ1-5	CASSFDGLMNQPQHF	TGTGCCAGCAGCTTCGACGGACTAATGAATCAGCCCCAGCATTTT
TRBV10-1	-	-	TRBJ2-7	CASSGGSYEQYF	TGCGCCAGCAGTGGAGGGTCTTACGAGCAGTACTTC
TRBV7-6	TRBD1	few	TRBJ1-4	CASSLTGSEKLFF	TGTGCCAGCAGCTTGACAGGGAGCGAAAAACTGTTTTTT
TRBV7-9	TRBD2	many	TRBJ2-5	CASSEPSGPSTQYF	TGTGCCAGCAGCGAGCCTAGCGGGCCAAGTACCCAGTACTTC
TRBV27	-	-	TRBJ2-3	CASSFVVTDTQYF	TGTGCCAGCAGTTTCGTGGTTACAGATACGCAGTATTTT
TRBV5-1	-	-	TRBJ1-2	CASRREENYGYTF	TGCGCCAGCAGGAGGGAGGAAAACTATGGCTACACCTTC
TRBV5-6	-	-	TRBJ2-1	CASSPFRAPLLEQFF	TGTGCCAGCAGCCCGTTCCGGGCCCCTCTTTTGGAGCAGTTCTTC
TRBV29-1	-	-	TRBJ1-2	CSVDTRAGYGYTF	TGCAGCGTGGACACTCGGGCAGGCTATGGCTACACCTTC
TRBV19	TRBD1	-	TRBJ2-2	CASSTWTGGELFF	TGTGCCAGTAGTACCTGGACAGGCGGGGAGCTGTTTTTT
TRBV9	-	-	TRBJ1-3	CASSVDPSAGDTIYF	TGTGCCAGCAGCGTAGATCCCTCCGCAGGAGACACCATATATTTT
TRBV30	-	-	TRBJ1-2	CAWSVRGSTGGYTF	TGTGCCTGGAGTGTACGGGGCTCGACGGGTGGCTACACCTTC
TRBV6-6	-	-	TRBJ2-4	CASSYDRLAKNIQYF	TGTGCCAGCAGTTATGACAGGCTAGCCAAAAACATTCAGTACTTC